The T cell receptor beta chain under discussion was sequenced for a study of shared clonotypes between healthy human individuals. The V and J ends lost 2 bases and 1 base, in that order; junction bases with no gene match: 0. Germline V gene lookup returns CDR1 WNHNN and CDR2 SYGVQD (reference sequence). This CDR3 is 14 amino acids long. This clone came up a few times. Terminally differentiated effector memory CD45RA+ cells were left out of the naive CD8 fraction, which was CD45RO-negative and positively selected for CCR7. TCRdb keeps only in-frame clones here, not all; method: immunoSEQ multiplex PCR. This table holds millions of clones, roughly 94% found once.

The receptor comes from a man between 18 and 35 years old in good health. V and J are TRBV10-1 and TRBJ1-1; 8 nucleotides align to TRBD1. The sequencing input was naive CD8+ T cells sorted from blood. The CDR3 coding sequence is TGCGCCAGCAGTGAGGGACAGGGGAACACTGAAGCTTTCTTT. This codes for CASSEGQGNTEAFF.